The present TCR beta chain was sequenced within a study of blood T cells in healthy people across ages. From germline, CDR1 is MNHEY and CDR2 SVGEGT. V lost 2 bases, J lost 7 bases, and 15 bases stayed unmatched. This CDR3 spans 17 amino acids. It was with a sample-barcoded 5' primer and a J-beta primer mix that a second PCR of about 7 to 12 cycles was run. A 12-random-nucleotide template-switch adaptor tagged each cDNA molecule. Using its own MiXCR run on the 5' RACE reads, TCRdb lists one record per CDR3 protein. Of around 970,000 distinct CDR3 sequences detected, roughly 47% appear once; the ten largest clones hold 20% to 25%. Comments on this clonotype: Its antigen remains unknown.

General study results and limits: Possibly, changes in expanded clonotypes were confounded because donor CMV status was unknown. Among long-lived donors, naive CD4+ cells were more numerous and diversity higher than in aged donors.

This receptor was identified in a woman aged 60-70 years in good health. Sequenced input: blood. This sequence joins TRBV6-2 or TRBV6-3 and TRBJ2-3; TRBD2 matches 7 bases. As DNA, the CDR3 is TGTGCCAGCAGTTACAGGGTCCCACAAACTAGCGCCCATACGCAGTATTTT. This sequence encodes CASSYRVPQTSAHTQYF.